The present T cell receptor beta chain was sequenced within a study of shared clonotypes between healthy human individuals. Whole-study context: The study drew on two women and three men aged 18 to 49 as donors.

From germline, CDR1 is SEHNR and CDR2 FQNEAQ (reference sequence). V was trimmed by 5 bases and J by 4 bases, leaving 9 bases between them. The CDR3 is 12 amino acids. Assay: immunoSEQ multiplex PCR; the TCRdb copy retains only in-frame clones and omits some. Among over 800,000 clones listed, around 93% were seen once. This clone was seen a single time. Naive CD8 cells comprised CD45RO-negative, CCR7-positively selected cells, excluding terminally differentiated effector memory CD45RA+ cells. V gene TRBV7-9 combines with J gene TRBJ2-7; no definite D call. The sample was naive CD8+ T cells sorted from blood. This receptor was identified in a man in his thirties or forties in good health. Written as DNA, the CDR3 is TGTGCCAGCAGCGGAAACTCATACGAGCAGTACTTC. Translated: CASSGNSYEQYF.